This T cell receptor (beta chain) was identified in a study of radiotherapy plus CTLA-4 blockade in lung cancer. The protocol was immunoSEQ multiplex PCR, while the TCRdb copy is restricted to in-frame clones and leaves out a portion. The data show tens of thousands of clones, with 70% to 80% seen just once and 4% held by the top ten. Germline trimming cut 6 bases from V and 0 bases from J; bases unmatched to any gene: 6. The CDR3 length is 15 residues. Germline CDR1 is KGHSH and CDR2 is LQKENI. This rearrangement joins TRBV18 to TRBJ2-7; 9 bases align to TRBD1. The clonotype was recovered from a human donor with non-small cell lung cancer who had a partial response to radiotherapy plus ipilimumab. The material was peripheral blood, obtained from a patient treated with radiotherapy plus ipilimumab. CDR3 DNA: TGTGCCAGCTCCGTGGGGACAGGGAGCTCCTACGAGCAGTACTTC. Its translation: CASSVGTGSSYEQYF.